The clone carrying this T cell receptor (beta chain) has a single count. Authors' processing steps: By means of reference gene primer amplification, nucleated cell counts were estimated. The method was immunoSEQ multiplex PCR; TCRdb's version includes in-frame clones alone and lacks a portion of them. The V and J calls and clone size are taken from that table; D and trimming were inferred from the DNA. This table has about 200,000 clones, roughly 81% appearing once. The sample comes from a study of blood T cell repertoires in COVID-19. Background on the study: The analysed material was cDNA or gDNA that came from T cells, B-cell-depleted T cells, or PBMCs.

Germline CDR1 is SGHAT and CDR2 is FQNNGV. The CDR3 has 15 residues. Trimming cost V 3 bases and J 2 bases; bases outside gene matches: 3. This sequence joins TRBV11-2 and TRBJ2-3, with 9 bases lining up with TRBD1. The sequencing input was peripheral blood. The TCR originated in a woman in her 70s with active or convalescent COVID-19. The CDR3: CASSLTGGLTDTQYF. CDR3 DNA sequence: TGTGCCAGCAGCTTGACAGGGGGACTCACAGATACGCAGTATTTT.